This T cell receptor (beta chain) was recovered during a study of T cells in Graves' hyperthyroidism and ophthalmopathy. Whole-study results and caveats: The model anticipated ophthalmopathy a median 6.5 months pre-onset. Most thyroid clonotypes expanded above 0.001 were also detected in blood.

This clonotype has more than one count but fewer than ten. As yet, its antigen is unknown. RNA transcripts yielded amplified TCR beta CDR3 regions. The TCR CDR3 was amplified in a first-round RT-PCR using the HTBI primer set. A single record per CDR3 protein comes from TCRdb applying MiXCR to the multiplex PCR reads. This sample has almost 600,000 distinct CDR3 sequences; roughly 14% occur once, and the top ten carry more than 4.5%. A roughly 9.1 ml volume of fresh peripheral blood provided the PBMCs. V shed 5 bases, J shed 0 bases, and the junction held 2 bases outside the gene matches. From germline, CDR1 is SGHRS and CDR2 YFSETQ. The CDR3 has 13 amino acids.

Specimen: blood. This sequence originates from a woman aged 25-40 years with Graves' hyperthyroidism that later progressed to Graves' ophthalmopathy. This chain joins TRBV5-1 and TRBJ2-7; 7 nucleotides align to TRBD1. The CDR3 region is CASRRTGSYEQYF. CDR3 bases: TGCGCCAGCAGGAGGACAGGCTCCTACGAGCAGTACTTC.